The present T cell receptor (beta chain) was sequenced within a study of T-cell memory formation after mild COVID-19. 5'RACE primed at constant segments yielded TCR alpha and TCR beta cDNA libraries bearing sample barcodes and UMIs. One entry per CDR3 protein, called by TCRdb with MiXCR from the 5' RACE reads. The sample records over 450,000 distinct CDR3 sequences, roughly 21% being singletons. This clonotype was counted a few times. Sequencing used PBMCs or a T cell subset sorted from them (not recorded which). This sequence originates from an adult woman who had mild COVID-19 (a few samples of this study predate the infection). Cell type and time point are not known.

The CDR3 loop is CASSRQGGSATEAFF. As DNA, the CDR3 is TGTGCCAGCAGCCGACAGGGAGGGTCGGCCACTGAAGCTTTCTTT. The J gene is TRBJ1-1, the V gene TRBV7-3; 7 nucleotides agree with TRBD1. There are 15 residues in the CDR3. The germline gives CDR1 SGHTA, CDR2 FQGTGA. Trimming removed 5 bases from V and 4 bases from J; junction bases left unmatched: 10.